A single T cell receptor (beta chain) is shown here with its context. No cognate antigen has been identified for it. Base qualities were left out, and no much larger clone turns up one base away. V was cut back by 3 bases and J by 4 bases, leaving a gap of 15 bases between them. As encoded in the germline V gene, CDR1 is SQVTM while CDR2 is ANQGSEA. The CDR3, from cysteine to phenylalanine, totals 14 residues. Only the CDR3 DNA is retained, 42 bases long and in frame from the first base. The library came from the immunoSEQ multiplex PCR assay. What TCRdb holds here is the immuneACCESS table cut down to in-frame rearrangements. Part of the clones is not present; checked against another copy, under half of the missing clones reflect an unresolved V gene, and the others are unexplained. The sample records tens of thousands of clones, around 94% of which are singletons. The biggest ten clones account for under 0.4% of the sample.

The entry originates in a study of technical replicates of blood from a handful of donors (TCRdb year 2017). The V and J segments used are TRBV29-1 and TRBJ1-2; the D segment could be TRBD1, given 6 matching bases. This receptor was identified in a human donor in good health. The specimen sequenced was T cells isolated from PBMCs. In nucleotides, the sequence is TGCAGCGTTGAGGGCAGGGGAGAGGGCTATGGCTACACCTTC. Translation gives CSVEGRGEGYGYTF.